These 21 T cell receptor beta chains originate from one sample sequenced in a study of T cell repertoires in cytomegalovirus infection. TCRdb reanalysed the reads using MiXCR and keeps one entry per CDR3 protein. The sample has fewer than 850,000 distinct CDR3 sequences, just under 30% seen once. These receptors are not linked to any known antigen. The specimen was cultured CD8+ T cells from PBMCs, collected from culture after CMV antigen stimulation. Receptor source: a human donor in good health (CMV status not recorded). Some clones in this sample may be carry-over from other donors' samples.

This clonotype has more than one count but fewer than ten. This sequence joins TRBV6-6 and TRBJ2-3, with D uncertain. V was cut by 0 bases and J by 1 base, with 8 bases left in between. The germline gives CDR1 MNHNY, CDR2 SVGAGI (reference sequence). This CDR3 contains 15 residues. In DNA form, the CDR3 reads TGTGCCAGCAGTTACTCAGGGTACGGCACAGATACGCAGTATTTT. Translated: CASSYSGYGTDTQYF.

The rearrangement links TRBV7-6 to TRBJ1-1; D is ambiguous. V dropped 1 base and J dropped 2 bases, with 11 bases sitting between them. Germline V gene data show CDR1 as SGHVS and CDR2 as FNYEAQ. There are 15 residues in the CDR3. The CDR3: CASSLGPGFNTEAFF. CDR3 DNA sequence: TGTGCCAGCAGCTTAGGCCCCGGGTTTAACACTGAAGCTTTCTTT.

The chain has TRBV7-6 and TRBJ1-1, with D possibly being TRBD1 (6 bases). CDR3 length equals 16 residues. Trimming removed 6 bases at V and 2 bases at J, with 19 bases between. Germline CDR1 reads SGHVS; CDR2 reads FNYEAQ. CDR3 in DNA: TGTGCCAGCAGATTGAACAGGGTGACAGGAAACACTGAAGCTTTCTTT. Protein: CASRLNRVTGNTEAFF.

Only a few counts were recorded for this clonotype. The J gene is TRBJ2-5, the V gene TRBV18; D may be TRBD1 (5 bases). This CDR3 is 16 amino acids long. Germline V gives CDR1 KGHSH, CDR2 LQKENI. Deletions cut 3 bases from V and 2 bases from J, with 16 bases between. Written as DNA, the CDR3 is TGTGCCAGCTCACCTCTCCCCCGACAGATGCAAGAGACCCAGTACTTC. This encodes CASSPLPRQMQETQYF.

The chain uses TRBV18 and TRBJ2-5; 12 bases match TRBD2. Germline trimming cut 3 bases from V and 4 bases from J; bases unmatched to any gene: 6. The CDR3 has 16 amino acids. CDR1 and CDR2 from the germline V gene are KGHSH and LQKENI. In DNA, the CDR3 is TGTGCCAGCTCACCGTCTAGCGGGGGGGCGTCAGAGACCCAGTACTTC. Its translation: CASSPSSGGASETQYF.

The chain carries TRBV11-3 and TRBJ2-1, with a tentative D call TRBD2 (6 bases). Germline-derived CDR1 and CDR2 are SGHNT and YENEEA. There are 17 residues in the CDR3. V was pared by 5 bases and J by 4 bases, with 21 bases between. In nucleotides, the CDR3 is TGTGCCAGCAGCGACTCATGGGGGGTAGCGGAGTACAATGAGCAGTTCTTC. This translates into CASSDSWGVAEYNEQFF.

This clonotype was seen repeatedly, ten times or more. The chain recombines TRBV7-2 with TRBJ1-1, with 10 bases matching TRBD1. The CDR3 is 15 residues long. V dropped 2 bases and J dropped 11; count of bases not matched to a gene: 11. Germline assignment: CDR1 SGHTA and CDR2 FQGNSA. In nucleotides, the CDR3 is TGTGCCAGCAGCTTATTCGATGGGACAGGGGTGTCGGCTTTCTTT. Translation: CASSLFDGTGVSAFF.

This clonotype was seen more than once but under ten times. The V gene is TRBV25-1, the J gene TRBJ1-1; D is ambiguous. V lost 1 base, J lost 5 bases, and 14 bases lay in between. Germline assignment: CDR1 MGHDK and CDR2 SYGVNS. There are 15 residues in the CDR3. The CDR3 loop is CASSEFGPSGTEAFF. The CDR3 nucleotides are TGTGCCAGCAGTGAATTCGGCCCCAGTGGGACTGAAGCTTTCTTT.

This clonotype was counted a few times. The rearrangement links TRBV12-3 or TRBV12-4 to TRBJ1-2; perhaps TRBD1 as D (6 bases). The CDR3 covers 15 residues. V shed 5 bases and J shed 1 base, with 14 bases lying between them. This CDR3 reads CASSNPGQINYGYTF. The CDR3, as DNA: TGTGCCAGCAGTAACCCGGGACAAATTAACTATGGCTACACCTTC.

This clonotype showed up just a few times. This sequence joins TRBV12-3 or TRBV12-4 and TRBJ1-4; D uncertain. The CDR3 is made up of 13 amino acids. Trimming left V 3 bases short and J 8 bases short, with 10 bases between. CDR3 sequence: CASSFEGVEKLFF. The CDR3 DNA sequence: TGTGCCAGCAGTTTTGAGGGTGTAGAAAAACTGTTTTTT.

In this sample, this clonotype turned up a few times. The genes are TRBV15 and TRBJ2-3; the D is unclear. The CDR3 loop spans 14 amino acids. Trimming left V 1 base short and J 4 bases short, with 9 bases between. Germline CDR1 LNHNV, CDR2 YYDKDF (reference sequence). The CDR3 sequence is CATSRAGAADTQYF. The DNA of the CDR3 is TGTGCCACCAGCAGAGCTGGCGCGGCAGATACGCAGTATTTT.

This clonotype was observed a handful of times. The chain has TRBV6-6 and TRBJ2-2; D possibly uses TRBD1 or TRBD2 (5 bases each). CDR1 and CDR2 (germline): MNHNY, SVGAGI (reference sequence). The CDR3 totals 15 residues. V was trimmed by 0 bases and J by 6 bases, leaving 11 bases between them. This chain's CDR3 is CASSYSRPGPGELFF. The DNA for the CDR3 is TGTGCCAGCAGTTACTCGAGACCGGGACCCGGGGAGCTGTTTTTT.

This clonotype was seen a handful of times. The rearrangement joins TRBV12-3 or TRBV12-4 to TRBJ1-6; a possible D gene is TRBD1 (5 bases). There are 16 residues in the CDR3. Trimming took 3 bases from V and 8 from J, leaving 17 bases between them. The chain's CDR3 is CASSFLRWGEDSPLHF. The CDR3 bases are TGTGCCAGCAGTTTTTTGAGGTGGGGGGAAGATTCACCCCTCCACTTT.

This clonotype was counted many times. The chain combines TRBV15 with TRBJ2-5; TRBD2 agrees at 7 bases. With 0 bases clipped from V and 14 bases from J, the junction kept 9 bases outside the gene matches. From germline, CDR1 is LNHNV and CDR2 YYDKDF (reference sequence). The CDR3 is 13 residues long. Here the CDR3 reads CATSREWAREAYF. CDR3 nucleotides: TGTGCCACCAGCAGAGAGTGGGCCCGGGAGGCATACTTC.

V usage is TRBV5-5 and J usage is TRBJ2-7; 7 nucleotides match TRBD1. After removal of 4 bases from V and 7 bases from J, the junction contained 5 bases not matched to a gene. The CDR3 sequence is 12 residues long. Germline V gene sequence: CDR1 SGHKS, CDR2 YYEKEE (reference sequence). The CDR3 DNA is TGTGCCAGCAGCCTTTGGGGACAGGAGCAGTACTTC. It codes for CASSLWGQEQYF.

V and J are TRBV12-3 or TRBV12-4 and TRBJ2-2, with 8 bases matching TRBD2. V lost 3 bases and J lost 0; bases outside the gene matches: 9. The CDR3 has 18 residues. The CDR3 DNA reads TGTGCCAGCAGTTTTTGGGGCGGGGGGCAATCGAACACCGGGGAGCTGTTTTTT. Translation: CASSFWGGGQSNTGELFF.

J is TRBJ2-1 and V is TRBV19, with 9 positions matching TRBD2. The CDR3 has 16 amino acids. Germline CDR1 and CDR2: LNHDA and SQIVND (reference sequence). Germline trimming cut 9 bases from V and 4 bases from J; bases unmatched to any gene: 13. CDR3: CASLPRGGGEYNEQFF. CDR3 sequence (DNA): TGTGCCAGCCTCCCGAGGGGCGGGGGGGAATACAATGAGCAGTTCTTC. Combining the CDR3 with reference TRBV19 and TRBJ2-1 gives the whole variable domain DGGITQSPKYLFRKEGQNVTLSCEQNLNHDAMYWYRQDPGQGLRLIYYSQIVNDFQKGDIAEGYSVSREKKESFPLTVTSAQKNPTAFYLCASLPRGGGEYNEQFFGPGTRLTVL.

The chain links TRBV6-6 to TRBJ2-1; 8 bases agree with TRBD2. Trimming took 4 bases from V and 4 from J; bases not matched to a gene: 9. The germline CDR1 and CDR2 sequences are MNHNY and SVGAGI (reference sequence). CDR3 length equals 16 residues. Here the CDR3 DNA reads TGTGCCAGCAGTTTCTCGATAGCGGGGTCTTACAATGAGCAGTTCTTC. It encodes CASSFSIAGSYNEQFF.

The J gene is TRBJ2-1, the V gene TRBV3-1; D might be TRBD2 (6 bases). V was shortened by 0 bases and J by 8 bases, with 17 bases between the two germline ends. This CDR3 region has 16 residues. Per the germline V gene, CDR1 is LGHDT and CDR2 is YNNKEL (reference sequence). The CDR3 DNA follows: TGTGCCAGCAGCCAAGAAGGGGCGGGAAACCCCGATGAGCAGTTCTTC. The encoded protein is CASSQEGAGNPDEQFF.

This clonotype appeared many times. The rearrangement links TRBV7-2 to TRBJ2-7, with D unclear. Trimming pared 5 bases from V and 2 bases from J, leaving 13 bases between. The CDR3 extends over 14 amino acids. Per germline, CDR1 SGHTA and CDR2 FQGNSA. The CDR3 sequence: CASSHVGSAYEQYF. The CDR3 DNA is TGTGCCAGCAGCCACGTAGGGTCGGCCTACGAGCAGTACTTC.

J is TRBJ1-2 and V is TRBV13, with D maybe TRBD1 (5 bases). V lost 5 bases to trimming and J lost 7 bases, with 17 bases between them. Germline CDR1 PRHDT, CDR2 FYEKMQ (reference sequence). The CDR3 covers 14 residues. The CDR3 spells CASSPARAVSGYTF. The CDR3 DNA reads as TGTGCCAGCAGCCCAGCCAGGGCAGTGTCTGGCTACACCTTC.